These 5 T cell receptor beta chains were all obtained from the same sample, sequenced in a study of CD8+ T cells in alopecia areata. Once RNA had been extracted, it was reverse transcribed into cDNA to act as the sequencing template. Profiled with immunoSEQ multiplex PCR; TCRdb holds only in-frame clones, not every one. The sample comprises over 30,000 clones, roughly 80% of which are singletons, and roughly a fifth rests with the top ten. Source material: NKG2D-low CD8+ T cells sorted from blood. These TCRs come from a human donor with alopecia areata.

This sequence joins TRBV6-5 and TRBJ2-5; the match to TRBD1 covers 7 bases. The V gene's germline CDR1 is MNHEY and CDR2 SVGAGI. Trimming cost V 2 bases and J 3 bases; bases outside gene matches: 0. This CDR3 is 13 amino acids long. The CDR3 loop reads CASSYGTEETQYF. The CDR3 DNA reads TGTGCCAGCAGTTACGGGACAGAAGAGACCCAGTACTTC.

The chain has TRBV5-1 and TRBJ2-7; D may match TRBD1 or TRBD2 (5 bases each). CDR1 SGHRS and CDR2 YFSETQ come from the germline V gene. V lost 3 bases to trimming and J lost 0 bases, with 7 bases between them. The CDR3 consists of 13 residues. The CDR3 here is CASSWDRSYEQYF. CDR3 nucleotide sequence: TGCGCCAGCAGCTGGGACCGCTCCTACGAGCAGTACTTC.

This clone counts as medium-sized. The chain is built from TRBV6-4 and TRBJ2-3, with 7 bases identical to TRBD1. The CDR3 totals 14 residues. Trimming cost V 2 bases and J 4 bases; bases outside gene matches: 3. Germline CDR1 reads MRHNA; CDR2 reads SNTAGT. CDR3 amino acids: CASSDVGGADTQYF. In DNA, the CDR3 is TGTGCCAGCAGTGACGTAGGGGGCGCAGATACGCAGTATTTT.

The chain carries TRBV27 and TRBJ2-7, with TRBD1 as a possible D gene (6 bases). In germline, CDR1 is MNHEY, CDR2 SMNVEV (reference sequence). Trimming pared 6 bases from V and 2 bases from J, leaving 11 bases between. The CDR3 is 13 residues long. The DNA of the CDR3 is TGTGCCAGCAGCCCAGGGGTTGCCTACGAGCAGTACTTC. This translates into CASSPGVAYEQYF.

The chain employs TRBV29-1 and TRBJ2-7; 12 nucleotides match TRBD2. V lost 3 bases to trimming and J lost 4 bases; unmatched junction nucleotides: 7. From germline, CDR1 is SQVTM and CDR2 ANQGSEA. This CDR3 has 15 residues. Here the CDR3 reads CSVEWLAGGWYEQYF. The CDR3 DNA reads TGCAGCGTTGAGTGGCTAGCGGGAGGGTGGTACGAGCAGTACTTC.